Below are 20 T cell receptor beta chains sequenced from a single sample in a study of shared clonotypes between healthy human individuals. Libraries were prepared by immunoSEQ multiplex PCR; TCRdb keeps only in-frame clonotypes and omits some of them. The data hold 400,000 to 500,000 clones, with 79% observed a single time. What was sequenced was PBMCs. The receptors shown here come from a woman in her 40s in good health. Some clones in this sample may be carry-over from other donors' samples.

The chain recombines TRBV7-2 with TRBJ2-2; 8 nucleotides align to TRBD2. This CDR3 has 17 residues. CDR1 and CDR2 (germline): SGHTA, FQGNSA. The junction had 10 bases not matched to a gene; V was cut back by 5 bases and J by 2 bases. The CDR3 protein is CASSPHVAGINTGELFF. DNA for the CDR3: TGTGCCAGCAGCCCCCACGTAGCGGGAATTAACACCGGGGAGCTGTTTTTT.

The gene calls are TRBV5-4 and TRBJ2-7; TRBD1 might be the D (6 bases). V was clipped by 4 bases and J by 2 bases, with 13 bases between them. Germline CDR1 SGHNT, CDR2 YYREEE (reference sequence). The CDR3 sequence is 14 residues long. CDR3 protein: CASSLGQPPYEQYF. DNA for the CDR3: TGTGCCAGCAGCCTTGGACAGCCGCCCTACGAGCAGTACTTC.

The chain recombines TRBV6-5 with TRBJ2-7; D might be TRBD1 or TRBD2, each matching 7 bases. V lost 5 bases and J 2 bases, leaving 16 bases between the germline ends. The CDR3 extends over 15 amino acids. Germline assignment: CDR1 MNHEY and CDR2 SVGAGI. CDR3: CASSKAGGGPYEQYF. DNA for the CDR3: TGTGCCAGCAGTAAGGCAGGGGGGGGGCCCTACGAGCAGTACTTC.

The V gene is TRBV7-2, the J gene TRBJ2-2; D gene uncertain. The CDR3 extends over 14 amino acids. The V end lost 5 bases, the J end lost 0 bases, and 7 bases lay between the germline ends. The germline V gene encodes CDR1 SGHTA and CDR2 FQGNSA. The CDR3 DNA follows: TGTGCCAGCAGCCCGACAACGAACACCGGGGAGCTGTTTTTT. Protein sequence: CASSPTTNTGELFF.

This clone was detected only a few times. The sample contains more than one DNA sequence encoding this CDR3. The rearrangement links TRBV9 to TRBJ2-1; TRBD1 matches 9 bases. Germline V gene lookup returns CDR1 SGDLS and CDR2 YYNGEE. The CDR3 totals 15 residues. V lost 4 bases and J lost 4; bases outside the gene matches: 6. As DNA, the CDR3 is TGTGCCAGCAGCCCTCGGACAGGGGATTACAATGAGCAGTTCTTC. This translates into CASSPRTGDYNEQFF.

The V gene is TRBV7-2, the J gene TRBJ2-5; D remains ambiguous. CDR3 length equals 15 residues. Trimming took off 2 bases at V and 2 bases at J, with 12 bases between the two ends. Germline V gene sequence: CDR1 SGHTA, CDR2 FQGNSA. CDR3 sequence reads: CASSLKGTKQETQYF. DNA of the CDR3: TGTGCCAGCAGCTTAAAGGGTACGAAACAAGAGACCCAGTACTTC. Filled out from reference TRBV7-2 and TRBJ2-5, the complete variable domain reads GAGVSQSPSNKVTEKGKDVELRCDPISGHTALYWYRQSLGQGLEFLIYFQGNSAPDKSGLPSDRFSAERTGGSVSTLTIQRTQQEDSAVYLCASSLKGTKQETQYFGPGTRLLVL.

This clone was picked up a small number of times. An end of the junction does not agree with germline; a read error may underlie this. CDR3: CASSYGPREAPDF. The CDR3, as DNA: TGTGCCAGCAGTTATGGGCCACGGGAGGCCCCGGACTTC. This sequence joins TRBV7-6 and TRBJ2-7; 7 bases match TRBD2. The CDR3 has 13 residues. CDR1 is SGHVS and CDR2 is FNYEAQ in the germline V gene.

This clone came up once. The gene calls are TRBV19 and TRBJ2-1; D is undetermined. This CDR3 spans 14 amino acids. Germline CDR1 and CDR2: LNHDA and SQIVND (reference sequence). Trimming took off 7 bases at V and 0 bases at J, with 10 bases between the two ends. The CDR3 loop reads CASMEQSSYNEQFF. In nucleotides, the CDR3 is TGTGCCAGTATGGAACAGAGCTCCTACAATGAGCAGTTCTTC.

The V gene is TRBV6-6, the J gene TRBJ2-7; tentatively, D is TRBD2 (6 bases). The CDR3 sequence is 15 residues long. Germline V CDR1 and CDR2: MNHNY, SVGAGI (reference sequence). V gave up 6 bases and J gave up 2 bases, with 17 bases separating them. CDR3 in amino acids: CASSVPGRGTYEQYF. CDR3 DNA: TGTGCCAGCAGCGTCCCCGGGAGAGGGACCTACGAGCAGTACTTC.

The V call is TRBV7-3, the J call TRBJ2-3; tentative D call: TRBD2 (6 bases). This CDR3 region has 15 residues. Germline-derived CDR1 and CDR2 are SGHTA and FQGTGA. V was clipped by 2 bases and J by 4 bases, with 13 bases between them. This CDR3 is CASSLAGSPADTQYF. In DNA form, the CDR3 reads TGTGCCAGCAGCTTAGCGGGGAGTCCCGCAGATACGCAGTATTTT. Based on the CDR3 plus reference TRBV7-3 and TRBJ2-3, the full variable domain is GAGVSQTPSNKVTEKGKYVELRCDPISGHTALYWYRQSLGQGPEFLIYFQGTGAADDSGLPNDRFFAVRPEGSVSTLKIQRTERGDSAVYLCASSLAGSPADTQYFGPGTRLTVL.

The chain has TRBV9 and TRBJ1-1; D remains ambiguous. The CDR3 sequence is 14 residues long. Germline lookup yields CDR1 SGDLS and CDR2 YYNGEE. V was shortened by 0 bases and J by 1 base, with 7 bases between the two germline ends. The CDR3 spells CASSVESGNTEAFF. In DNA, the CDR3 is TGTGCCAGCAGCGTAGAATCAGGGAACACTGAAGCTTTCTTT.

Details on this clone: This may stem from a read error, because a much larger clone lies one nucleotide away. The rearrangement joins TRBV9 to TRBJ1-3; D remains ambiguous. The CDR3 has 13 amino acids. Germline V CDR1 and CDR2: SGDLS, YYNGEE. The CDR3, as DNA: TGTGCCAGCAGCGTCGACATGGGAAGCACCATATATTTT. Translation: CASSVDMGSTIYF.

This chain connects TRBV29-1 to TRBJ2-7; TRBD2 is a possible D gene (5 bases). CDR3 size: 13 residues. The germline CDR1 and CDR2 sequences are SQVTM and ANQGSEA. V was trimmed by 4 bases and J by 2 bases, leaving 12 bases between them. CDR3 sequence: CSVAPSGTYEQYF. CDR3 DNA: TGCAGCGTTGCTCCCAGCGGAACCTACGAGCAGTACTTC.

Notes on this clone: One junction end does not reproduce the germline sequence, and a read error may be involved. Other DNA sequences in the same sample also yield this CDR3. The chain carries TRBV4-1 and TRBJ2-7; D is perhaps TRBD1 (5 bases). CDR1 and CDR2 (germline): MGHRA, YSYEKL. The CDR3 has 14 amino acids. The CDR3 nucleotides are TGCGCCAGCAGTCAAGATCCCCAGGGCCTCGAGCAGTACTTC. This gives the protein CASSQDPQGLEQYF.

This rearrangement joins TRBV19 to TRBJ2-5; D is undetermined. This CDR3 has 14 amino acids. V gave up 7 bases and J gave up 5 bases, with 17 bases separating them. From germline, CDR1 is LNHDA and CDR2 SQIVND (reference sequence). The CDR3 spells CASMTGGYGETQYF. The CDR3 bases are TGTGCCAGTATGACTGGCGGTTACGGGGAGACCCAGTACTTC.

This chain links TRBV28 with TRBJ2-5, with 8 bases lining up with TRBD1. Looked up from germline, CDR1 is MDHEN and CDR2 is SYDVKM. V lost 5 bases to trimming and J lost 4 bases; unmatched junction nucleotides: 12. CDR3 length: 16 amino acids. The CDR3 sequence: CASSATRGRRGETQYF. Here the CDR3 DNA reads TGTGCCAGCAGTGCTACCAGGGGGCGTAGGGGAGAGACCCAGTACTTC.

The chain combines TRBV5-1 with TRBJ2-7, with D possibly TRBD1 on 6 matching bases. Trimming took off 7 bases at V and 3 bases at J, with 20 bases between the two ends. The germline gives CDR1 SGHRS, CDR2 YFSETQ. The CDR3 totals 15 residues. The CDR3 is CASSRWQGLYYEQYF. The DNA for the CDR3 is TGCGCCAGCTCGCGGTGGCAGGGGCTATACTACGAGCAGTACTTC.

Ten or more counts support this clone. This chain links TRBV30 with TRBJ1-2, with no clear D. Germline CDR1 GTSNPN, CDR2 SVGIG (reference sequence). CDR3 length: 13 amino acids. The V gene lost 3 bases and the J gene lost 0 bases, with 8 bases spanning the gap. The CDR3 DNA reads TGTGCCTGGAGGGACGGTTCTAACTATGGCTACACCTTC. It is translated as CAWRDGSNYGYTF.

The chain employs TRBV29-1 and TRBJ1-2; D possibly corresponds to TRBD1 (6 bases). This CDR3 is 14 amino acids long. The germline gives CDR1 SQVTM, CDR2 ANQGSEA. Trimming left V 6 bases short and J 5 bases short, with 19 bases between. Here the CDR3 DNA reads TGCAGCGTCCTTCCCGGGACAAACCCATATGGCTACACCTTC. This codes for CSVLPGTNPYGYTF.

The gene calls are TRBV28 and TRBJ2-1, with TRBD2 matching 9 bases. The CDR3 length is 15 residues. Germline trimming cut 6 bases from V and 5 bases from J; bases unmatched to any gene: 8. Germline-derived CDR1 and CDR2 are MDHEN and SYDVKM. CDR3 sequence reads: CASSNPSGVNNEQFF. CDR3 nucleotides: TGTGCCAGCAGCAATCCTAGCGGGGTTAACAATGAGCAGTTCTTC.